This TCR beta chain was observed in a study of blood T cell repertoires in COVID-19. About the research overall: T cells, B-cell-depleted T cells, or PBMCs supplied cDNA or gDNA.

How the authors handled the data: Amplifying reference gene primers gave estimates of nucleated cell counts. Using immunoSEQ multiplex PCR, the repertoire was profiled, and TCRdb retains in-frame clones only, with some absent. D and trimming come from the DNA, and the V and J calls and clone size come from that table. Counted here are about 110,000 clones, roughly four fifths occurring once; the ten biggest clones make up 7.9%. This clone came up a few times. CDR3 length equals 17 residues. V shed 3 bases and J shed 2 bases, with 19 bases lying between them. Per germline, CDR1 SGHAT and CDR2 FQNNGV. The chain combines TRBV11-2 with TRBJ1-2, with D possibly being TRBD1 (5 bases). The source material was peripheral blood. This receptor was taken from a man aged 65 to 85 with acute or convalescent COVID-19. The CDR3 bases are TGTGCCAGCAGCTTCCCCAAGAGCCAGGGTGGAAACTATGGCTACACCTTC. As protein: CASSFPKSQGGNYGYTF.